The clone carrying this TCR beta chain was found a few times. Its matching antigen is unknown. Using immunoSEQ multiplex PCR, the repertoire was profiled, and TCRdb retains in-frame clones only, with some absent. Of 65,000 to 100,000 clones in the sample, 85% to 90% were seen once. These data come from a study of OX40 agonist ivuxolimab in advanced cancers. Whole-study results and caveats: Expanded clones tended on average to be more numerous among CD8+ T cells than CD4+. The CD4+ and CD8+ T cells in the blood had expanded clonally by week 6 at 0.1 to 3.0 mg/kg.

The timepoints at which blood was sampled were baseline, cycle 4 day 1, and cycle 7 day 1. The germline V and J ends were trimmed by 7 bases and 7 bases, with 7 bases remaining between them. Germline-derived CDR1 and CDR2 are DFQATT and SNEGSKA (reference sequence). This CDR3 comprises 10 residues. The TCR sequence derives from an adult with an advanced solid tumor such as melanoma, head and neck, liver or kidney cancer. The material was CD4+ or CD8+ T cells sorted from blood, obtained in a trial of the OX40 agonist ivuxolimab. The chain recombines TRBV20-1 with TRBJ2-2; D gene unclear. In DNA, the CDR3 is TGCAGTGTAGCACACGGGGAGCTGTTTTTT. This encodes CSVAHGELFF.